The 9 T cell receptor beta chains below come from one sample, sequenced in a study of shared clonotypes between healthy human individuals. Clones were sequenced by immunoSEQ multiplex PCR, and TCRdb holds only the in-frame ones, with some missing. The sample has a few million clones, 85% to 95% seen once; the top ten hold 0.39%. Source material: naive CD4+ T cells from PBMCs. Subset given: CD45RA+ positively selected. The receptors were gathered from a man aged 18-30 years in good health. Some clones in this sample may be carry-over from other donors' samples.

This sequence joins TRBV6-5 and TRBJ1-1; the D is unclear. The germline gives CDR1 MNHEY, CDR2 SVGAGI. The V gene lost 6 bases and the J gene lost 11 bases, with 19 bases spanning the gap. The CDR3 length is 13 residues. The chain's CDR3 is CASRPDRTWMAFF. CDR3 sequence (DNA): TGTGCCAGCAGACCCGACCGAACCTGGATGGCTTTCTTT.

This clone was seen a handful of times. This sequence joins TRBV6-5 and TRBJ1-1; D possibly corresponds to TRBD1 (5 bases). Germline V gives CDR1 MNHEY, CDR2 SVGAGI. The CDR3 covers 13 residues. V was trimmed by 6 bases and J by 5 bases, leaving 13 bases between them. The CDR3 sequence: CASRTWGGTEAFF. CDR3 nucleotides: TGTGCCAGCAGAACTTGGGGGGGGACTGAAGCTTTCTTT.

The genes are TRBV6-6 and TRBJ2-7, with D uncertain. Germline loops: CDR1 MNHNY, CDR2 SVGAGI (reference sequence). This CDR3 region has 13 residues. Trimming removed 5 bases at V and 2 bases at J, with 10 bases between. CDR3 nucleotide sequence: TGTGCCAGCAGTAGAAGTAGAACCTACGAGCAGTACTTC. It translates to CASSRSRTYEQYF.

This chain joins TRBV11-3 and TRBJ2-1; D remains unclear. The CDR3 runs 13 residues. CDR1 is SGHNT, CDR2 YENEEA, per germline. Trimming stripped 1 base from V and 6 bases from J, with 7 bases between. CDR3 in DNA: TGTGCCAGCAGCTTAGGACGGCCCAATGAGCAGTTCTTC. This codes for CASSLGRPNEQFF.

This chain connects TRBV4-1 to TRBJ2-1; TRBD2 matches at 7 bases. Germline CDR1 is MGHRA and CDR2 is YSYEKL. CDR3 length: 16 amino acids. Trimming removed 4 bases from V and 4 bases from J; junction bases left unmatched: 10. The CDR3 DNA reads TGCGCCAGCAGCCCACTGGGCGGGAGAGGGTACAATGAGCAGTTCTTC. Protein sequence: CASSPLGGRGYNEQFF.

The chain links TRBV7-9 to TRBJ2-6, with D uncertain. Germline CDR1 reads SEHNR; CDR2 reads FQNEAQ (reference sequence). The CDR3 has 16 amino acids. Trimming took 7 bases from V and 0 from J, leaving 13 bases between them. The CDR3 spells CASTPRFSSGANVLTF. CDR3 coding DNA: TGTGCCAGCACCCCCCGGTTTAGCTCTGGGGCCAACGTCCTGACTTTC.

J is TRBJ2-7 and V is TRBV2, with D possibly being TRBD1 (5 bases). In germline, CDR1 is SNHLY, CDR2 FYNNEI. The V gene lost 8 bases and the J gene lost 3 bases, with 11 bases spanning the gap. The CDR3 loop spans 12 amino acids. CDR3 coding DNA: TGTGCCAGCGCGACAGCCCGCTACGAGCAGTACTTC. This translates into CASATARYEQYF.

J is TRBJ1-1 and V is TRBV19; tentatively, D is TRBD1 (5 bases). V gave up 1 base and J gave up 5 bases, with 23 bases separating them. The CDR3 covers 18 residues. Germline V gene sequence: CDR1 LNHDA, CDR2 SQIVND (reference sequence). The CDR3 is CASSIGLGVWTGPTEAFF. CDR3 DNA sequence: TGTGCCAGTAGTATAGGCCTGGGGGTTTGGACCGGCCCGACTGAAGCTTTCTTT.

Points on this clone: Other DNA sequences in the sample encode the same CDR3. This sequence joins TRBV11-3 and TRBJ2-7, with D unresolved. The germline V gene has CDR1 SGHNT and CDR2 YENEEA. The CDR3 extends over 12 amino acids. The V and J ends lost 0 bases and 5 bases respectively, with 5 bases between them. The chain's CDR3 is CASSLDGDEQYF. CDR3 sequence (DNA): TGTGCCAGCAGCTTAGACGGAGACGAGCAGTACTTC. The whole variable domain, filled in from reference TRBV11-3 and TRBJ2-7, reads EAGVVQSPRYKIIEKKQPVAFWCNPISGHNTLYWYLQNLGQGPELLIRYENEEAVDDSQLPKDRFSAERLKGVDSTLKIQPAELGDSAVYLCASSLDGDEQYFGPGTRLTVT.